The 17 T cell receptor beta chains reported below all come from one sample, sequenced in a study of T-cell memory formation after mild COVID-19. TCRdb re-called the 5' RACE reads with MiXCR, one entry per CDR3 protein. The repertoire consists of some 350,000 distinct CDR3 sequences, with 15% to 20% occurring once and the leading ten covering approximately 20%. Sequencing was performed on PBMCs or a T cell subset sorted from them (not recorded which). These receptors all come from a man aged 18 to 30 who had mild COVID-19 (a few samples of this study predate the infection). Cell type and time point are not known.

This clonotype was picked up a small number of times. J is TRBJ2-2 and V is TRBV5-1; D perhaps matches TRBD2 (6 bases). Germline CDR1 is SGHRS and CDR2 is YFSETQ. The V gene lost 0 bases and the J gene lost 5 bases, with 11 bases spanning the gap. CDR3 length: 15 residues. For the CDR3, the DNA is TGCGCCAGCAGCTTGGGACTAGATAAGACCGGGGAGCTGTTTTTT. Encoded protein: CASSLGLDKTGELFF.

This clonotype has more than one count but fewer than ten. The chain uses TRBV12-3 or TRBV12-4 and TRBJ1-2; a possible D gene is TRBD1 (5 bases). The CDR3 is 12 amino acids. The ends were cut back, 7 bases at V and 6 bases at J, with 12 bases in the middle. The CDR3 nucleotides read TGTGCCAGCACTCCCGCGGGGGATGGCTACACCTTC. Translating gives CASTPAGDGYTF.

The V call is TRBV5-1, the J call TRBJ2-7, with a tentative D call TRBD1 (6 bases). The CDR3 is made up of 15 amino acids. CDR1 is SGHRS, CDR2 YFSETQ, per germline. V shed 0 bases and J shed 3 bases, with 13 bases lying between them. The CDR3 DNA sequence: TGCGCCAGCAGCTTGGGGCGACAGGCTAACTACGAGCAGTACTTC. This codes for CASSLGRQANYEQYF.

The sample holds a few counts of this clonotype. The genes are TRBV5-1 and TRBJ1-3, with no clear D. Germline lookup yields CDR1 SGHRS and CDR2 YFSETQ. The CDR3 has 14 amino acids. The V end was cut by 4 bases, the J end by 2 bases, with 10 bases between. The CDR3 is CASSPVAAGNTIYF. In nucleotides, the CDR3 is TGCGCCAGCAGCCCCGTGGCGGCTGGAAACACCATATATTTT.

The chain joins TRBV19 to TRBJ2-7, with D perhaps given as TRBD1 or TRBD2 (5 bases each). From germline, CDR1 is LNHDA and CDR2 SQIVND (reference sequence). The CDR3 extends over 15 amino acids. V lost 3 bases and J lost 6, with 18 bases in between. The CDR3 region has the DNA TGTGCCAGTAGTATTGGGGACGGACCACAGGTCGAGCAGTACTTC. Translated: CASSIGDGPQVEQYF. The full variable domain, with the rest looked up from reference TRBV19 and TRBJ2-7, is DGGITQSPKYLFRKEGQNVTLSCEQNLNHDAMYWYRQDPGQGLRLIYYSQIVNDFQKGDIAEGYSVSREKKESFPLTVTSAQKNPTAFYLCASSIGDGPQVEQYFGPGTRLTVT.

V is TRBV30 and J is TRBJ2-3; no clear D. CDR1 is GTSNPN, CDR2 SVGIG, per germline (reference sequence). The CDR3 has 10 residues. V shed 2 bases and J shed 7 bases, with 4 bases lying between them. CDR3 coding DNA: TGTGCCTGGAGTTTAAATACGCAGTATTTT. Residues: CAWSLNTQYF.

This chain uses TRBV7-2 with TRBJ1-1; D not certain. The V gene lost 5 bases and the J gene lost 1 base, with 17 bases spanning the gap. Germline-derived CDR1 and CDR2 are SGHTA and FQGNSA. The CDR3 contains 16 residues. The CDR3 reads CASSHNPDPENTEAFF. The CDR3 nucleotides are TGTGCCAGCAGCCATAATCCGGACCCAGAGAACACTGAAGCTTTCTTT.

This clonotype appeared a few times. CDR3 sequence reads: CASSQVGGGLSETQYF. Here the CDR3 DNA reads TGTGCCAGCAGCCAAGTTGGGGGGGGACTCTCAGAGACCCAGTACTTC. The J gene is TRBJ2-5, the V gene TRBV4-2; 7 bases align to TRBD2. V shed 1 base and J 4 bases; nucleotides not matched to a gene: 9. The CDR3 is 16 amino acids. Germline V gives CDR1 LGHNA, CDR2 YNFKEQ.

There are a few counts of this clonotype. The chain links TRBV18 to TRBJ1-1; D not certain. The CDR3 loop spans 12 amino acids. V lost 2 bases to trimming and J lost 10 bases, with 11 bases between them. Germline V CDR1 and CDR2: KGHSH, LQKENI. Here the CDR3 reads CASSPDGDGAFF. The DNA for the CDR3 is TGTGCCAGCTCACCAGACGGAGATGGAGCTTTCTTT.

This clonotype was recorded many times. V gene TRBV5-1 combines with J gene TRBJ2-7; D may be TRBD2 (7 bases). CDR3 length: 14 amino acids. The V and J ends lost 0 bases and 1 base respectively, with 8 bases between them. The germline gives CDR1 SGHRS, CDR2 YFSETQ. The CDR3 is CASSLEGGSYEQYV. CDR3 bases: TGCGCCAGCAGCTTGGAGGGGGGGTCCTACGAGCAGTACGTC.

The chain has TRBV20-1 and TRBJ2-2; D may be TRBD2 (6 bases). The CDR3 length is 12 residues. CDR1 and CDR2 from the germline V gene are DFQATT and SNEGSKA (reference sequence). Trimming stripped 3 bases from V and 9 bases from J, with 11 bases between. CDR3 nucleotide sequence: TGCAGTGCTAGGGAGGGGTCCCGGGAGCTGTTTTTT. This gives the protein CSAREGSRELFF.

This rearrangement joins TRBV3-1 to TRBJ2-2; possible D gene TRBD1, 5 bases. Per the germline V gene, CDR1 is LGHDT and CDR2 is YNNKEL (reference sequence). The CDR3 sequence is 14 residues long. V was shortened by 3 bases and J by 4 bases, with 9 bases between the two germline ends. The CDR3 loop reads CASSHRASTGELFF. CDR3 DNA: TGTGCCAGCAGCCACAGGGCGAGCACCGGGGAGCTGTTTTTT.

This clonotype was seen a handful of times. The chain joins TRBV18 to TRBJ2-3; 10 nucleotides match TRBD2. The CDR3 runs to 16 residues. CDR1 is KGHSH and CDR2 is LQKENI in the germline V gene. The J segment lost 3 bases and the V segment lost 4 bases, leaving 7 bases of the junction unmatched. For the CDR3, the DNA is TGTGCCAGCTCACGTCGCCAGCGGGGGGGAACAGATACGCAGTATTTT. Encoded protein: CASSRRQRGGTDTQYF.

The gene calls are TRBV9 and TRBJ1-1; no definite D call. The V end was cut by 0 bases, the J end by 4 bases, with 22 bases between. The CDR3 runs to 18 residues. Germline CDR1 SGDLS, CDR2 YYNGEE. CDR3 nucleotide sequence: TGTGCCAGCAGCGTAGCCCTCCATTTTGAGGCCGGAGGCACTGAAGCTTTCTTT. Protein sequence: CASSVALHFEAGGTEAFF.

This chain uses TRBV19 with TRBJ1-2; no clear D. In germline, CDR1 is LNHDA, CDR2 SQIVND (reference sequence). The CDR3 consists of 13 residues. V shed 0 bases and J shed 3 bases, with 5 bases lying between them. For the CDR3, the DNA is TGTGCCAGTAGTATAGACAGCGACTATGGCTACACCTTC. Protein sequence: CASSIDSDYGYTF.

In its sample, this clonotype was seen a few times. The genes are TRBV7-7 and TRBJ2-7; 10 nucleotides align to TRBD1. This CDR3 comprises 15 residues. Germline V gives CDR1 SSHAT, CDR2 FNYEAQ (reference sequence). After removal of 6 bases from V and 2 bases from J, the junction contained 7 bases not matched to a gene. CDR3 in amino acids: CASSTGTGAAYEQYF. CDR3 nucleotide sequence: TGTGCCAGCAGTACCGGGACAGGGGCCGCCTACGAGCAGTACTTC.

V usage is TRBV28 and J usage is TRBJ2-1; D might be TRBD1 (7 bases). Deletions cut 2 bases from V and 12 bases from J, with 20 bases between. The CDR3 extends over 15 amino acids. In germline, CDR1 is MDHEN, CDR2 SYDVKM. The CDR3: CASSLRSPGQRAQFF. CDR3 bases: TGTGCCAGCAGTTTAAGGTCCCCGGGACAGCGGGCGCAGTTCTTC.